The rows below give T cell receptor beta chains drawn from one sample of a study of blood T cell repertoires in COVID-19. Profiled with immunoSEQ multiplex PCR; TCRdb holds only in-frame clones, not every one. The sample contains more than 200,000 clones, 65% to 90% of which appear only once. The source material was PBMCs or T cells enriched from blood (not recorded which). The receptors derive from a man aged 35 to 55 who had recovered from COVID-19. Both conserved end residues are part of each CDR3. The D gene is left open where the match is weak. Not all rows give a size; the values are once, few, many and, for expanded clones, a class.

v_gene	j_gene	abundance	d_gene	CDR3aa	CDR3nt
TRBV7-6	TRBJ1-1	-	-	CASSPSHIANTEAFF	TGTGCCAGCAGCCCTAGCCATATTGCGAACACTGAAGCTTTCTTT
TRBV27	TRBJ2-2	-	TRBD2	CASSLRLGFVAGHGELFF	TGTGCCAGCAGTCTGAGGTTGGGTTTCGTAGCGGGACACGGGGAGCTGTTTTTT
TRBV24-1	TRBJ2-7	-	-	CATSAGYEQYF	TGTGCCACCAGTGCGGGGTACGAGCAGTACTTC
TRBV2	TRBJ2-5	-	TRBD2	CASLAGALWETQYF	TGTGCCAGCTTAGCGGGGGCCCTTTGGGAGACCCAGTACTTC
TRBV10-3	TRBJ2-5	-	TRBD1	CASSGTVQETQYF	TGTGCCAGTTCCGGGACAGTCCAAGAGACCCAGTACTTC
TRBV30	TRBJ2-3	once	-	CAWSVQGDTQYF	TGTGCCTGGTCAGTTCAGGGAGATACGCAGTATTTT
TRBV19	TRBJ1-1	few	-	CASANSMNTEAFF	TGTGCCAGTGCCAATAGCATGAACACTGAAGCTTTCTTT
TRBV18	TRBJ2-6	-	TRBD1	CASSHQGTGDPGANVLTF	TGTGCCAGCTCACACCAGGGGACAGGGGATCCTGGGGCCAACGTCCTGACTTTC
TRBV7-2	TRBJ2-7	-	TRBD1	CASSPPGTGVEQYF	TGTGCCAGCAGCCCTCCCGGGACAGGGGTCGAGCAGTACTTC
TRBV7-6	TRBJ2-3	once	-	CASSLDTTDTQYF	TGTGCCAGCAGCTTAGACACCACAGATACGCAGTATTTT
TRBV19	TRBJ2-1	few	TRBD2	CASSIGGLAFSYEQFF	TGTGCCAGTAGTATAGGGGGACTAGCATTCAGCTATGAGCAGTTCTTC
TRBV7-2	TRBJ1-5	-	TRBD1	CASSSWTGDGQPQHF	TGTGCCAGCAGCTCCTGGACAGGGGATGGGCAGCCCCAGCATTTT
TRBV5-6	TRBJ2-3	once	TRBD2	CASSSVPGLAGDTQYF	TGTGCCAGCAGCTCAGTGCCGGGACTAGCGGGAGATACGCAGTATTTT
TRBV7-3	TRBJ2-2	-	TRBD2	CASSLRTSVVTGELFF	TGTGCCAGCAGCCTAAGGACTAGCGTGGTGACCGGGGAGCTGTTTTTT
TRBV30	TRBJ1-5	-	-	CAWSPGAGNQPQHF	TGTGCCTGGAGTCCTGGGGCGGGCAATCAGCCCCAGCATTTT
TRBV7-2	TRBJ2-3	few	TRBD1	CASSPDRSTDTQYF	TGTGCCAGCAGCCCGGACAGGAGCACAGATACGCAGTATTTT
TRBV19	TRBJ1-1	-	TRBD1	CASSIVLGGGGKVKAFF	TGTGCCAGTAGTATAGTTTTGGGAGGAGGGGGCAAGGTGAAAGCTTTCTTT
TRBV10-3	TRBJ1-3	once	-	CAIRTITGDTIYF	TGTGCCATCAGGACGATAACCGGGGACACCATATATTTT
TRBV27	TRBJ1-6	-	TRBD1	CASSFAPLGTGQTPLHF	TGTGCCAGCAGTTTCGCCCCCCTCGGGACAGGGCAAACACCCCTCCACTTT
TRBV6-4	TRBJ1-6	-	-	CASARDLGGESNSPLHF	TGTGCCAGCGCGCGGGACCTAGGAGGGGAGTCTAATTCACCCCTCCACTTT
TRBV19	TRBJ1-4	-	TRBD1	CASSIRQGYPPREKLFF	TGTGCCAGTAGTATAAGACAGGGATACCCTCCGCGTGAAAAACTGTTTTTT
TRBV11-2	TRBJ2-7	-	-	CASSLVTGTNDEQYF	TGTGCCAGCAGCTTAGTAACAGGGACGAACGACGAGCAGTACTTC
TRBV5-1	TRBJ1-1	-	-	CASSLAPTEKAFF	TGCGCCAGCAGCTTGGCGCCAACAGAAAAAGCTTTCTTT
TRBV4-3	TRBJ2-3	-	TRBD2	CASSQETLAGGQTDTQYF	TGCGCCAGCAGCCAAGAGACACTAGCGGGGGGGCAGACAGATACGCAGTATTTT
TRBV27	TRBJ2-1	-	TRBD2	CASSLTGTSGYNEQFF	TGTGCCAGCAGTTTGACCGGGACTAGCGGGTACAATGAGCAGTTCTTC
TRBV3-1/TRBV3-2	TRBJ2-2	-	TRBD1	CASSQQQGGELFF	TGTGCCAGCAGCCAGCAACAGGGGGGGGAGCTGTTTTTT
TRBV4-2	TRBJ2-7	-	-	CASSQEWRDVPEQYF	TGTGCCAGCAGCCAAGAGTGGCGGGACGTCCCCGAGCAGTACTTC
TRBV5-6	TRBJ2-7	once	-	CASSSTSSRSPSYEQYF	TGTGCCAGCAGCTCGACGTCTAGCCGATCCCCCTCCTACGAGCAGTACTTC
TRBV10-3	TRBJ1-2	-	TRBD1	CATGTGDGYTF	TGTGCCACCGGGACAGGGGATGGCTACACCTTC
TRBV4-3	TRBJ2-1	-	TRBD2	CASSQVLTSGGFNEQFF	TGCGCCAGCAGCCAAGTCCTGACTAGCGGGGGTTTCAATGAGCAGTTCTTC
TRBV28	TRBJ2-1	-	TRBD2	CASSLLTSGSMGEQFF	TGTGCCAGCAGTTTATTGACTAGCGGGAGTATGGGTGAGCAGTTCTTC
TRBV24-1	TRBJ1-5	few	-	CATSDFLGLEGNQPQHF	TGTGCCACCAGTGATTTCCTCGGGCTGGAGGGCAATCAGCCCCAGCATTTT
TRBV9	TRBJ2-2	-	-	CASSVAGFNTGELFF	TGTGCCAGCAGCGTAGCGGGGTTCAACACCGGGGAGCTGTTTTTT
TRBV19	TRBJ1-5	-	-	CASSPRQGSGWQPQHF	TGTGCCAGTAGTCCTCGACAAGGTTCGGGGTGGCAGCCCCAGCATTTT
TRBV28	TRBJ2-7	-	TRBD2	CASSLLAGAYEQYF	TGTGCCAGCAGTTTGCTAGCGGGAGCCTACGAGCAGTACTTC
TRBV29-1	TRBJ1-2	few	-	CSVEDRSGEGYYGYTF	TGCAGCGTTGAAGATCGGTCAGGGGAGGGCTACTATGGCTACACCTTC
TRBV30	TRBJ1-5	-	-	CAWSGRTRNQPQHF	TGTGCCTGGAGTGGAAGGACACGAAATCAGCCCCAGCATTTT
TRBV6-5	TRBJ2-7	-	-	CASSLGQGSYEQYF	TGTGCCAGCAGCCTGGGGCAGGGGTCCTACGAGCAGTACTTC
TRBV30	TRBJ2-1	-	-	CAWSAQGYEQFF	TGTGCCTGGAGTGCCCAGGGGTATGAGCAGTTCTTC
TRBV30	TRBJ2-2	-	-	CACGPRAGELFF	TGTGCCTGCGGACCGAGGGCCGGGGAGCTGTTTTTT
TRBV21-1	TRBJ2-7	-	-	CTRDRDDEQYF	TGTACCAGGGACCGGGATGACGAGCAGTACTTC
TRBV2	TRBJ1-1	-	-	CASSGLSLNTEAFF	TGTGCCAGCAGTGGTTTGAGTTTGAACACTGAAGCTTTCTTT
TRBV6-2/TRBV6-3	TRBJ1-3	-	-	CASSSPSQSGNTIYF	TGTGCCAGCAGCTCCCCATCGCAGTCTGGAAACACCATATATTTT
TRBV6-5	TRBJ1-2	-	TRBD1	CASRVDRGYGYTF	TGTGCCAGCAGGGTTGACAGGGGCTATGGCTACACCTTC
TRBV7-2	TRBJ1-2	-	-	CASSFSDTYGYTF	TGTGCCAGCAGCTTCTCGGACACCTATGGCTACACCTTC
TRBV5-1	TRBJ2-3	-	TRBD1	CASTETGTGGLDTQYF	TGCGCCAGCACCGAGACCGGGACAGGGGGGTTAGATACGCAGTATTTT
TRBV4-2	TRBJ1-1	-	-	CASSQEARGAFF	TGTGCCAGCAGCCAAGAGGCCAGAGGGGCTTTCTTT
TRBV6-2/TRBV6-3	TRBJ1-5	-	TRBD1	CASSRTGGYQPQHF	TGTGCCAGCAGCAGGACAGGGGGCTATCAGCCCCAGCATTTT
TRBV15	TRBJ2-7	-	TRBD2	CATSRGLAGSYEQYF	TGTGCCACCAGCAGAGGCCTAGCGGGCTCCTACGAGCAGTACTTC